These T cell receptor beta chains were read from a single sample in a study of T-cell reconstitution after alpha-beta-depleted transplantation in children. TCRdb used MiXCR to reprocess the PCR reads, holding one entry per CDR3 protein. The sample records 250,000 to 300,000 distinct CDR3 sequences, 9.9% being singletons. The material sequenced was PBMCs from the stem cell graft donor, taken from the stem cell graft. The receptors stem from a human donor who donated a stem cell graft to a child with SCID. CDR3s include the opening cysteine and the closing phenylalanine or tryptophan.

V gene,J gene,CDR3 protein
TRBV5-6,TRBJ2-5,CASSLAGRQETQYF
TRBV11-1,TRBJ1-1,CASNTYQIPTLIAFF
TRBV6-5,TRBJ1-2,CASTSYLRGYTF
TRBV5-8,TRBJ2-5,CASRPDRGRETQYF
TRBV7-9,TRBJ1-1,CASSLAENTEAFF
TRBV20-1,TRBJ2-3,CSAPLRDTQYF
TRBV20-1,TRBJ1-1,CSARDFGGPNTEAFF
TRBV12-5,TRBJ2-1,CASGLVGQGYYNEQFF
TRBV7-9,TRBJ2-3,CASSLDGLDTQYF
TRBV28,TRBJ2-7,CASSTPSLGRKSYEQYF
TRBV29-1,TRBJ2-3,CSVEEFLDTQYF
TRBV7-9,TRBJ1-3,CASSLLTDLSTDTIYF
TRBV10-2,TRBJ2-1,CASATPWDEQFF
TRBV3-1,TRBJ2-1,CASSQDNVDDEQFF
TRBV3-1,TRBJ2-2,CASSQRRDGSGELFF
TRBV12-3/TRBV12-4,TRBJ1-5,CASSFIGGHFQPQHF
TRBV7-8,TRBJ1-1,CASSLELGLPGAFF
TRBV12-3/TRBV12-4,TRBJ2-7,CASSPGSLPSEQYF
TRBV5-4,TRBJ2-2,CASNPRTSGNTGELFF
TRBV27,TRBJ1-5,CASSLSKGPQHF
TRBV10-3,TRBJ2-3,CAITPSGSTDTQYF
TRBV5-1,TRBJ2-7,CASSPDGTAAYEQYF
TRBV12-3/TRBV12-4,TRBJ1-6,CASTIMVYNSPLHF
TRBV10-3,TRBJ2-7,CAIPGTGDHEQYF
TRBV12-3/TRBV12-4,TRBJ1-5,CASRVGQYSNQPQHF
TRBV29-1,TRBJ2-1,CSVEDQRGSYNEQFF
TRBV7-8,TRBJ2-2,CASSPRPGTGDAGELFF
TRBV7-6,TRBJ2-5,CASSLEPGRETQYF
TRBV20-1,TRBJ2-7,CSARDSVYSYEQYF
TRBV2,TRBJ1-2,CASREGQGGGYTF
TRBV5-1,TRBJ2-7,CASSFSGLGSEQYF
TRBV20-1,TRBJ2-1,CSARSLGVYNEQFF
TRBV25-1,TRBJ2-7,CASSPRQGGFHEQYF
TRBV27,TRBJ2-3,CASSLPTGEGNTDTQYF
TRBV24-1,TRBJ1-5,CATSDLFFQNSNQPQHF
TRBV7-9,TRBJ2-7,CASSATRGEQYF
TRBV3-1,TRBJ2-1,CASSQVTSNEQFF
TRBV6-1,TRBJ2-1,CASNQRGTSGVNEQFF
TRBV19,TRBJ2-4,CASSIGSPGAKNIQYF
TRBV6-1,TRBJ2-1,CASSPPRGRNEQFF
TRBV6-1,TRBJ2-7,CASSPLGQGVAEQYF
TRBV28,TRBJ2-5,CASSQTGGWETQYF
TRBV11-2,TRBJ2-1,CASSLDRRGARYNEQFF
TRBV25-1,TRBJ2-1,CASSAFPGPKKEEQFF
TRBV9,TRBJ2-2,CASSVEGAGELFF
TRBV4-2,TRBJ2-3,CASSQGTSGFTQYF
TRBV20-1,TRBJ2-2,CSATNRGLRTGELFF
TRBV7-2,TRBJ1-1,CASSLGWGHAQNTEAFF
TRBV6-1,TRBJ1-1,CASSSTVYTEAFF
TRBV5-1,TRBJ2-4,CASSSIGGNIQYF
TRBV3-1,TRBJ2-7,CASSLTPLAGVYEQYF
TRBV5-1,TRBJ2-3,CASSLVGGSKTDTQYF
TRBV12-3/TRBV12-4,TRBJ2-7,CASTSWGSSYEQYF